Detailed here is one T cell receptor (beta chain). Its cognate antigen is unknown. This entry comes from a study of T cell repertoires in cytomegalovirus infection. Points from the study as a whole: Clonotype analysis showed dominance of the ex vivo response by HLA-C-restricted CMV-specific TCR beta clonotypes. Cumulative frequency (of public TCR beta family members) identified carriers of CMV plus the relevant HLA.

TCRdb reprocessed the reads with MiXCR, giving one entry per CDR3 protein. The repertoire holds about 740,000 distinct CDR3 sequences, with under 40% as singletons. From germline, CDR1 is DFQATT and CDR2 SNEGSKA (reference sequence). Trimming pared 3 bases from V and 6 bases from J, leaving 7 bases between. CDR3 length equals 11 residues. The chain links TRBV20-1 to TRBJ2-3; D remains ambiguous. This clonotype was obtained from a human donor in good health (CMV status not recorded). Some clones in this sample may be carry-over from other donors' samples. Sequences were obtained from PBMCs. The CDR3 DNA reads TGCAGTGCTAGGCGTTTGGATACGCAGTATTTT. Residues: CSARRLDTQYF.